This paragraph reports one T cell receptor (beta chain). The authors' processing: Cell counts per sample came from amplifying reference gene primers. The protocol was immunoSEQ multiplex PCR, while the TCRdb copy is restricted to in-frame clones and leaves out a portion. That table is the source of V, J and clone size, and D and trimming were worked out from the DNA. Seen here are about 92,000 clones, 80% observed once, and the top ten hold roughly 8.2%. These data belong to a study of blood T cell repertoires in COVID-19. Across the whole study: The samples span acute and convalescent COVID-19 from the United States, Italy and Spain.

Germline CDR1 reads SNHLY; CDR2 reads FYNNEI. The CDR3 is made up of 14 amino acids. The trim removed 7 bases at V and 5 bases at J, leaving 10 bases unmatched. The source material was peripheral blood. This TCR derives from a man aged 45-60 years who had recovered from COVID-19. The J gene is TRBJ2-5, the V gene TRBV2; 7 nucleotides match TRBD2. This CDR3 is CASTSRGSGETQYF. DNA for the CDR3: TGTGCCAGCACCTCGCGGGGGAGCGGGGAGACCCAGTACTTC.